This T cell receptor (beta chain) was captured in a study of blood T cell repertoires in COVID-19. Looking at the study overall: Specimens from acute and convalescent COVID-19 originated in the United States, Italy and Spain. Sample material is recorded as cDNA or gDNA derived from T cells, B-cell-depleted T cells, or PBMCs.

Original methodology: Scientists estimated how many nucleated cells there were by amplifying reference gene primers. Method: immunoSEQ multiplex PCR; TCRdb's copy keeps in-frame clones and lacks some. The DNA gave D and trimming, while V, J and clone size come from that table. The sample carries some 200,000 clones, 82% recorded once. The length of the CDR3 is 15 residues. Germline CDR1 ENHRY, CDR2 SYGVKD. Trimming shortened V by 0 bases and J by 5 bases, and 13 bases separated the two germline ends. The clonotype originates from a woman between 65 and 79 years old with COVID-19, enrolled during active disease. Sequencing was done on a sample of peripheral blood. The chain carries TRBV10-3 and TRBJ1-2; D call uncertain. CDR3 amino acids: CAISESDRRDYGYTF. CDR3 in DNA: TGTGCCATCAGTGAGTCCGACCGTCGGGATTATGGCTACACCTTC.